Listed below are T cell receptor beta chains from one sample, sequenced in a study of T cell responses to AZD1222 COVID-19 vaccine. The protocol was immunoSEQ multiplex PCR, while the TCRdb copy is restricted to in-frame clones and leaves out a portion. The sample has around 83,000 clones, about 83% seen once. This sample comprised peripheral blood, obtained on day 0 of AZD1222 vaccination. The receptors derive from an adult in good health. CDR3s include the opening cysteine and the closing phenylalanine or tryptophan. Each record gives: V gene, J gene, D gene, clone size, CDR3 protein, CDR3 DNA. A D gene is named only where the DNA matches it firmly. Some rows mark clone size as missing; the rest say once, few, many or name a class of expanded clone.

TRBV5-4	TRBJ2-6	TRBD2	NA	CASSPGLAGVVGANVLTF	TGTGCCAGCAGCCCAGGACTAGCGGGAGTGGTTGGGGCCAACGTCCTGACTTTC
TRBV6-5	TRBJ2-7	NA	NA	CASLDSAGYEQYF	TGTGCCAGCCTCGACAGTGCAGGCTACGAGCAGTACTTC
TRBV10-3	TRBJ1-4	NA	NA	CAISESGPNEKLFF	TGTGCCATCAGTGAGTCGGGTCCGAATGAAAAACTGTTTTTT
TRBV7-6	TRBJ2-7	TRBD2	few	CASSRTSGGSYEQYF	TGTGCCAGCAGCCGAACTAGCGGGGGGTCCTACGAGCAGTACTTC
TRBV1	TRBJ2-7	NA	NA	CTSSQECPDRPYEQYF	TGCACCAGCAGCCAAGAGTGTCCGGACAGGCCCTACGAGCAGTACTTC
TRBV6-1	TRBJ1-5	NA	NA	CASSEQQTSNQPQHF	TGTGCCAGCAGTGAACAGCAAACTAGCAATCAGCCCCAGCATTTT
TRBV6-4	TRBJ2-2	NA	NA	CASSDSSTGSTGELFF	TGTGCCAGCAGTGACTCGAGTACAGGGTCCACCGGGGAGCTGTTTTTT
TRBV28	TRBJ2-7	TRBD2	NA	CASSGLAGVSSYEQYF	TGTGCCAGCTCGGGACTAGCGGGCGTCAGCTCCTACGAGCAGTACTTC
TRBV18	TRBJ1-5	NA	NA	CASSPQGSNQPQHF	TGTGCCAGCTCACCACAGGGTAGCAATCAGCCCCAGCATTTT
TRBV10-3	TRBJ2-3	TRBD2	NA	CAISEKTSVITDTQYF	TGTGCCATCAGTGAAAAGACTAGCGTAATCACAGATACGCAGTATTTT
TRBV11-3	TRBJ1-6	NA	NA	CASSLESGSPLHF	TGTGCCAGCAGCCTGGAAAGTGGATCACCCCTCCACTTT
TRBV24-1	TRBJ1-5	NA	once	CATSDFPRGSNQPQHF	TGTGCCACCAGTGATTTCCCCCGGGGGTCCAATCAGCCCCAGCATTTT
TRBV28	TRBJ2-2	NA	NA	CASSLDGGELFF	TGTGCCAGCAGTCTCGATGGCGGGGAGCTGTTTTTT
TRBV27	TRBJ2-7	NA	few	CASSSLIQGRTYEQYF	TGTGCCAGCAGTTCCCTTATCCAGGGTAGGACCTACGAGCAGTACTTC
TRBV12-3/TRBV12-4	TRBJ2-5	NA	NA	CASMRDSQETQYF	TGTGCCAGCATGCGGGACTCACAAGAGACCCAGTACTTC
TRBV27	TRBJ2-3	TRBD2	NA	CASSLGGVGTDTQYF	TGTGCCAGCAGTTTGGGAGGGGTTGGCACAGATACGCAGTATTTT
TRBV30	TRBJ1-3	NA	NA	CAWETGSGNTIYF	TGTGCCTGGGAAACAGGGTCTGGAAACACCATATATTTT
TRBV19	TRBJ2-3	NA	NA	CASSGPLQDTQYF	TGTGCCAGTTCCGGGCCCCTCCAGGATACGCAGTATTTT
TRBV7-9	TRBJ1-1	NA	once	CASSSERPGQWNTEAFF	TGTGCCAGCAGCTCCGAGAGGCCAGGTCAATGGAACACTGAAGCTTTCTTT
TRBV4-2	TRBJ1-4	TRBD1	NA	CASSHFDRGFNEKLFF	TGTGCCAGCAGCCATTTCGACAGGGGGTTTAATGAAAAACTGTTTTTT
TRBV30	TRBJ2-7	TRBD1	NA	CAWNRGDEQYF	TGTGCCTGGAACAGGGGGGACGAGCAGTACTTC
TRBV3-1/TRBV3-2	TRBJ2-3	NA	NA	CASSQGGWGGDTDTQYF	TGTGCCAGCAGCCAAGGGGGTTGGGGCGGTGACACAGATACGCAGTATTTT
TRBV10-3	TRBJ1-4	NA	few	CAISESVEKLFF	TGTGCCATCAGTGAGTCGGTTGAAAAACTGTTTTTT
TRBV13	TRBJ2-3	NA	NA	CASSFGLGGFGAGREVGTDTQYF	TGTGCCAGCAGCTTTGGGCTAGGGGGGTTCGGCGCGGGGCGAGAGGTCGGCACAGATACGCAGTATTTT
TRBV30	TRBJ2-2	TRBD2	NA	CAWGLAGVRAGELFF	TGTGCCTGGGGACTAGCGGGAGTTCGGGCCGGGGAGCTGTTTTTT
TRBV20-1	TRBJ2-1	TRBD2	NA	CSASPSGARNEQFF	TGCAGTGCTAGTCCTAGCGGGGCGAGGAATGAGCAGTTCTTC
TRBV18	TRBJ1-5	NA	NA	CASSPGEGQPQHF	TGTGCCAGCTCACCCGGGGAGGGACAGCCCCAGCATTTT
TRBV11-3	TRBJ2-1	TRBD2	NA	CASSLLTSGYNEQFF	TGTGCCAGCAGCTTGCTGACTAGCGGATACAATGAGCAGTTCTTC
TRBV5-1	TRBJ2-1	TRBD2	once	CASSLGGLAINEQFF	TGCGCCAGCAGCTTGGGAGGACTAGCGATCAATGAGCAGTTCTTC
TRBV5-1	TRBJ2-1	NA	NA	CASSLGQVNEQFF	TGCGCCAGCAGCTTGGGACAGGTGAATGAGCAGTTCTTC
TRBV21-1	TRBJ1-1	NA	few	CASSKVIGTEVKNTEAFF	TGTGCCAGCAGCAAGGTGATAGGGACGGAGGTTAAGAACACTGAAGCTTTCTTT
TRBV15	TRBJ2-7	NA	NA	CATSRDTRSSHEQYF	TGTGCCACCAGCAGAGATACCAGGTCCTCCCACGAGCAGTACTTC
TRBV5-1	TRBJ2-5	TRBD1	NA	CASSPKGGTGFQETQYF	TGCGCCAGCAGCCCAAAAGGGGGGACAGGGTTCCAAGAGACCCAGTACTTC
TRBV28	TRBJ2-7	NA	NA	CASSVPGGAGYEQYF	TGTGCCAGCAGTGTTCCGGGGGGCGCGGGCTACGAGCAGTACTTC
TRBV19	TRBJ2-3	TRBD2	NA	CASSMVAGGSDTQYF	TGTGCCAGTAGTATGGTAGCGGGGGGGTCCGATACGCAGTATTTT
TRBV2	TRBJ1-5	NA	NA	CASSVEGGRDQPQHF	TGTGCCAGCAGTGTCGAAGGGGGTCGGGATCAGCCCCAGCATTTT
TRBV10-1	TRBJ2-1	TRBD1	NA	CATPNTGGSVGEQFF	TGCGCCACCCCTAACACAGGGGGCTCGGTAGGTGAGCAGTTCTTC
TRBV5-1	TRBJ2-5	NA	NA	CASSLVARGGRGETQYF	TGCGCCAGCAGCTTGGTCGCGCGAGGGGGAAGAGGAGAGACCCAGTACTTC
TRBV5-4	TRBJ2-3	TRBD2	NA	CASTNSGGTTDTQYF	TGTGCCAGCACCAATAGCGGGGGAACCACAGATACGCAGTATTTT
TRBV2	TRBJ1-2	TRBD1	NA	CASSVLGQGVDGYTF	TGTGCCAGCAGTGTCTTGGGACAGGGGGTGGATGGCTACACCTTC
TRBV28	TRBJ1-3	NA	NA	CASSLFPGLGGNTIYF	TGTGCCAGCAGTTTGTTCCCGGGGCTCGGAGGAAACACCATATATTTT
TRBV2	TRBJ1-5	NA	NA	CASRSGGNQPQHF	TGTGCCAGCAGATCGGGGGGGAATCAGCCCCAGCATTTT
TRBV11-2	TRBJ2-2	TRBD1	NA	CASRDAGTGPTGELFF	TGTGCCAGCAGGGATGCCGGGACAGGGCCCACCGGGGAGCTGTTTTTT
TRBV12-5	TRBJ2-4	TRBD1	NA	CASGSPTGRLRKNIQYF	TGTGCTAGTGGTTCCCCGACAGGGCGGCTCCGAAAAAACATTCAGTACTTC
TRBV3-1/TRBV3-2	TRBJ2-7	NA	NA	CASSRGRSYEQYF	TGTGCCAGCAGCCGGGGCCGCTCCTACGAGCAGTACTTC